Sequencing of this TCR beta chain was carried out in a study of T cells in Graves' hyperthyroidism and ophthalmopathy. The CDR3 is 16 amino acids. The junction had 14 bases not matched to a gene; V was cut back by 6 bases and J by 5 bases. This clonotype was recorded many times. Its antigen is as yet unknown. Whole-study results and caveats: Blood samples included most of the expanded thyroid clonotypes exceeding 0.001.

Stable hyperthyroidism: no ophthalmopathy progression over 18 months of follow-up. Diagnoses used clinical symptoms, serum thyroxine and TRAb, thyroid ultrasound and orbital computed tomography. Authors of the study amplified TCR beta CDR3 regions from RNA transcripts. The primer set for the first-round RT-PCR of the TCR CDR3 was HTBI. TCRdb reprocessed the multiplex PCR reads with MiXCR, giving one entry per CDR3 protein. The sample contains a few hundred thousand distinct CDR3 sequences, approximately 14% of which appear only once. This TCR was sampled from a woman aged 18 to 35 with Graves' hyperthyroidism. The sequencing sample was made of blood. V gene TRBV12-3 or TRBV12-4 combines with J gene TRBJ2-7; 9 nucleotides agree with TRBD2. CDR3 coding DNA: TGTGCCAGCAGCCAGTTTGGGACTAGCAGGGGAGACGAGCAGTACTTC. This encodes CASSQFGTSRGDEQYF.